This T cell receptor (beta chain) was recovered during a study of metastatic and nonmetastatic thyroid tumors. Looking at the study overall: The authors compared repertoires across blood and tumor or nodule tissue from malignant and benign thyroid patients. Notes on the study in general: A significant increase in TCR beta diversity was reportedly seen in malignant thyroid tumors relative to benign nodules, in blood and tumor.

Details on this clone: The antigen is not known.

No treatment had been given to any patient before thyroid surgery. In the original workflow: The study took CDR3 differences across clinicopathological groups and made a distant-metastasis classifier for papillary thyroid cancer from them. TCRdb reassembled clones from the PCR reads with MiXCR. TCRdb's processing, not the study's, gives the V and J calls here. The profile shows approximately 20,000 clones, 30% to 40% of them singletons. The CDR3 consists of 15 residues. CDR1 and CDR2 from the germline V gene are MNHEY and SVGEGT. Trimming left V 3 bases short and J 4 bases short, with 16 bases between.

The clonotype was recovered from a male donor with papillary thyroid cancer or a benign thyroid nodule (not recorded which). Some clones in this sample may be carry-over from other donors' samples. The genes are TRBV6-2 or TRBV6-3 and TRBJ2-7; D may be TRBD1 (6 bases). The sample comprised tumor tissue. The DNA for the CDR3 is TGTGCCAGCAGTTATCAGGGGACACCAGTATACGAGCAGTACTTC. Translated: CASSYQGTPVYEQYF.